The present entry profiles one TCR beta chain with its context. V was clipped by 3 bases and J by 12 bases, with 17 bases between them. The length of the CDR3 is 13 residues. Germline CDR1 reads GTSNPN; CDR2 reads SVGIG (reference sequence). The source of the sample is a study of T-cell memory formation after mild COVID-19. TCRdb re-derived calls from the 5' RACE reads in MiXCR, one entry per CDR3 protein. In the table there are roughly 560,000 distinct CDR3 sequences, roughly 21% of which are singletons. The TCR originated in an adult woman who had mild COVID-19 (a few samples of this study predate the infection). Cell type and time point are not known. Sequenced material: PBMCs or a T cell subset sorted from them (not recorded which). V gene TRBV30 combines with J gene TRBJ1-4; D perhaps matches TRBD1 (5 bases). CDR3 sequence reads: CAWSLSGPWELFF. As DNA, the CDR3 is TGTGCCTGGAGCCTCTCGGGGCCATGGGAACTGTTTTTT.